The 19 T cell receptor beta chains below all came from one sample that was sequenced in a study of cytomegalovirus exposure and HLA in healthy donors. 60 Vbeta and 13 Jbeta primers were used in PCR. TCRdb keeps only in-frame clones here, not all; method: immunoSEQ multiplex PCR. Of more than 150,000 clones in the sample, around 75% are singletons; the top ten hold about 6%. The sample consisted of PBMCs. The receptors shown here come from a woman in her twenties or thirties in good health and CMV-seropositive.

This rearrangement joins TRBV7-2 to TRBJ1-2; 7 nucleotides match TRBD1. This CDR3 is built from 16 residues. V lost 1 base to trimming and J lost 0 bases; unmatched junction nucleotides: 5. CDR1 and CDR2 from the germline V gene are SGHTA and FQGNSA. The CDR3 loop reads CASSLGGQRANYGYTF. DNA for the CDR3: TGTGCCAGCAGCTTAGGGGGACAGAGAGCTAACTATGGCTACACCTTC.

The chain couples TRBV4-1 to TRBJ2-1; 8 bases fit TRBD2. CDR3 length: 16 amino acids. J lost 7 bases, V lost 0 bases, and 8 bases had no gene match. CDR1 MGHRA and CDR2 YSYEKL come from the germline V gene. The CDR3 region is CASSQDPAGAYNEQFF. The CDR3 DNA is TGCGCCAGCAGCCAAGATCCAGCGGGAGCTTATAATGAGCAGTTCTTC.

The rearrangement uses TRBV11-3 and TRBJ2-5; 9 positions agree with TRBD2. The V and J ends lost 4 bases and 5 bases, in that order; junction bases with no gene match: 11. The germline V gene has CDR1 SGHNT and CDR2 YENEEA. The CDR3 is made up of 16 amino acids. CDR3 DNA sequence: TGTGCCAGCAGCTCGGTCGCGGCGGGGGGGCATGAGACCCAGTACTTC. Translation gives CASSSVAAGGHETQYF.

J is TRBJ2-5 and V is TRBV6-5, with D tentatively TRBD2 (5 bases). V lost 0 bases and J 4 bases, leaving 9 bases between the germline ends. Germline V gene data show CDR1 as MNHEY and CDR2 as SVGAGI. This CDR3 comprises 14 residues. The CDR3 sequence is CASSYSRAAETQYF. Written as DNA, the CDR3 is TGTGCCAGCAGTTACTCGAGAGCGGCAGAGACCCAGTACTTC.

The chain employs TRBV6-1 and TRBJ2-2; D unclear. Germline values: CDR1 MNHNS, CDR2 SASEGT. The CDR3 consists of 11 residues. V lost 5 bases and J lost 5, with 3 bases in between. The CDR3 sequence is CASSLTGELFF. The CDR3 DNA reads TGTGCCAGCAGTCTTACCGGGGAGCTGTTTTTT.

Only one count was recorded for this clone. This chain uses TRBV15 with TRBJ2-2, with 7 bases identical to TRBD2. V gave up 6 bases and J gave up 2 bases; unmatched junction bases: 9. The CDR3 consists of 16 residues. Per the germline V gene, CDR1 is LNHNV and CDR2 is YYDKDF (reference sequence). The CDR3: CATRGREFYNTGELFF. In nucleotides, the CDR3 is TGTGCCACCAGGGGGAGGGAATTTTATAACACCGGGGAGCTGTTTTTT.

The V gene is TRBV5-1, the J gene TRBJ2-5; D gene unclear. The CDR3 consists of 14 residues. Germline assignment: CDR1 SGHRS and CDR2 YFSETQ. V lost 0 bases, J lost 0 bases, and 6 bases lay in between. CDR3 sequence reads: CASSLAPNQETQYF. The CDR3, as DNA: TGCGCCAGCAGCTTGGCCCCCAACCAAGAGACCCAGTACTTC.

As to this clone: Other nucleotide sequences in the sample specify the same CDR3. The chain employs TRBV5-1 and TRBJ2-1; D may be TRBD1 (5 bases). The CDR3 runs 14 residues. In germline, CDR1 is SGHRS, CDR2 YFSETQ. The V and J ends lost 0 bases and 4 bases respectively, with 8 bases between them. The CDR3 sequence: CASSLGQSYNEQFF. For the CDR3, the DNA is TGCGCCAGCAGCTTGGGACAGAGTTACAATGAGCAGTTCTTC.

V usage is TRBV4-3 and J usage is TRBJ1-2, with a weak D call TRBD1 (5 bases). Trimming removed 0 bases from V and 5 bases from J, with 13 bases in between. This CDR3 spans 15 amino acids. Germline lookup yields CDR1 LGHNA and CDR2 YSLEER. Written as DNA, the CDR3 is TGCGCCAGCAGCCAAGATTGGGGGGATTTGTATGGCTACACCTTC. This sequence encodes CASSQDWGDLYGYTF.

This chain joins TRBV6-1 and TRBJ1-3; TRBD1 matches 8 bases. Per the germline V gene, CDR1 is MNHNS and CDR2 is SASEGT. The ends lost 6 bases at V and 11 bases at J; junction bases unmatched: 6. This CDR3 has 12 amino acids. CDR3 residues: CASRGQGGPIYF. The CDR3, as DNA: TGTGCCAGCAGAGGACAGGGTGGACCCATATATTTT.

This clone has just a few counts. The genes are TRBV7-9 and TRBJ2-7; perhaps TRBD2 as D (6 bases). From germline, CDR1 is SEHNR and CDR2 FQNEAQ (reference sequence). CDR3 length: 16 amino acids. V dropped 1 base and J dropped 3 bases, with 16 bases sitting between them. The CDR3 region has the DNA TGTGCCAGCAGCTTAGTCTCAGCGGAGGGGAGCTACGAGCAGTACTTC. Its protein product is CASSLVSAEGSYEQYF.

The CDR3 bases are TGTGCCAGCAGATCCCGAGAGACCCAGTACTTC. It translates to CASRSRETQYF. J is TRBJ2-5 and V is TRBV6-6; D remains unclear. Deletions cut 6 bases from V and 4 bases from J, with 6 bases between. CDR3 length: 11 residues. Germline values: CDR1 MNHNY, CDR2 SVGAGI (reference sequence).

This chain joins TRBV7-2 and TRBJ1-1; tentative D call: TRBD1 (6 bases). The CDR3 spans 12 residues. Trimming shortened V by 3 bases and J by 8 bases, and 10 bases separated the two germline ends. Germline-derived CDR1 and CDR2 are SGHTA and FQGNSA. The CDR3 nucleotides are TGTGCCAGCAGCTTGTTTGGGACAGAAGCTTTCTTT. Its protein is CASSLFGTEAFF.

The chain couples TRBV11-2 to TRBJ1-1; tentative D call: TRBD1 (5 bases). The V and J ends lost 5 bases and 8 bases respectively, with 12 bases between them. This CDR3 has 12 amino acids. Germline values: CDR1 SGHAT, CDR2 FQNNGV. The CDR3 DNA is TGTGCCAGCAGCGGGGGGGGGACCGAAGCTTTCTTT. The encoded protein is CASSGGGTEAFF.

With respect to this clone: The same CDR3 also results from other DNA sequences found in this sample. The chain uses TRBV5-4 and TRBJ2-7; tentative D call: TRBD1 (6 bases). CDR1 is SGHNT and CDR2 is YYREEE in the germline V gene (reference sequence). V lost 0 bases to trimming and J lost 2 bases, with 9 bases between them. This CDR3 has 14 amino acids. The CDR3 sequence: CASSLGGQTYEQYF. In DNA form, the CDR3 reads TGTGCCAGCAGCTTGGGCGGACAGACCTACGAGCAGTACTTC.

The CDR3 DNA sequence: TGCAGTGCTGACAACTACGAGCAGTACTTC. Protein sequence: CSADNYEQYF. The J gene is TRBJ2-7, the V gene TRBV20-1; D not certain. CDR1 and CDR2 from the germline V gene are DFQATT and SNEGSKA (reference sequence). The V and J ends lost 5 bases and 3 bases respectively, with 5 bases between them. The CDR3 is 10 residues long.

The V gene is TRBV27, the J gene TRBJ2-1; 9 bases fit TRBD1. The CDR3 totals 16 residues. Germline CDR1 reads MNHEY; CDR2 reads SMNVEV (reference sequence). The ends lost 2 bases at V and 5 bases at J; junction bases unmatched: 7. The CDR3 DNA reads as TGTGCCAGCAGTTTAAACGGACAGGGGAAGAACAATGAGCAGTTCTTC. Translated, it gives CASSLNGQGKNNEQFF.

V and J are TRBV21-1 and TRBJ1-2; the DNA was not compared with TRBD1, the D call given in the table. TRBV21-1 is recorded as a pseudogene. The CDR3 length is 17 residues. CDR3 protein: CASSKKEGQEGSYGYTF. The CDR3 region has the DNA TGTGCCAGCAGCAAAAAGGAGGGACAGGAGGGTAGCTATGGCTACACCTTC.

This clone was seen once. The V call is TRBV2, the J call TRBJ2-1; D possibly corresponds to TRBD2 (6 bases). This CDR3 comprises 16 residues. Trimming removed 6 bases at V and 2 bases at J, with 17 bases between. Germline V gene data show CDR1 as SNHLY and CDR2 as FYNNEI. CDR3 DNA sequence: TGTGCCAGCAGGGCGGATGCGACTAGGCCCTACAATGAGCAGTTCTTC. It yields the protein CASRADATRPYNEQFF.